The entry below gives a single TCR beta chain sequence along with its context. One end of the junction fails to match germline, which may point to a read error. This sample stems from a study of blood T cells in healthy people across ages. Germline V gene data show CDR1 as MNHEY and CDR2 as SMNVEV (reference sequence). The CDR3 totals 15 residues. Primers used in a second PCR of about 6 to 11 cycles were a sample-barcoded 5' primer and a J-beta primer mix. TCRdb reanalysed the 5' RACE reads using MiXCR and keeps one entry per CDR3 protein. The sample shows about 970,000 distinct CDR3 sequences, approximately 50% of them seen only once.

The receptor's source is an older woman in good health. J is TRBJ2-1 and V is TRBV27; 7 bases match TRBD1. What was sequenced was blood. The chain's CDR3 is CACSSRTGINNEQFF. In DNA, the CDR3 is TGTGCCTGCAGTAGCCGGACAGGAATAAACAATGAGCAGTTCTTC.